The 22 T cell receptor beta chains below all came from one sample that was sequenced in a study of blood T cell repertoires in COVID-19 (TCRdb year 2020). Library preparation was by the immunoSEQ multiplex PCR assay. Entries here come from immuneACCESS through TCRdb and include only in-frame sequences with V and J called. Some clones fail to appear in such tables; in the studies checked, an unresolved V gene covers under half of the shortfall, and the cause of the remainder is unknown. The sample table holds around 150,000 clones, of which roughly 85% were seen once. Of the sample, approximately 1.1% is held by the ten largest clones. The sequencing sample was made of peripheral blood. The receptors originated from a middle-aged man with acute or convalescent COVID-19.

The V gene is TRBV5-8, the J gene TRBJ2-3; D might be TRBD2 (6 bases). The V and J ends lost 3 bases and 4 bases respectively, with 15 bases between them. Germline V gene sequence: CDR1 SGHTS, CDR2 YDEGEE. This CDR3 is 15 amino acids long. CDR3 amino acids: CASSSGLIWPDTQYF. The CDR3 DNA sequence: TGTGCCAGCAGCTCAGGACTAATTTGGCCAGATACGCAGTATTTT.

This clone is a singleton in its sample. J is TRBJ2-7 and V is TRBV9; possible D gene TRBD2, 5 bases. The CDR3 spans 15 residues. The germline V gene has CDR1 SGDLS and CDR2 YYNGEE. Trimming cost V 0 bases and J 2 bases, with 12 bases left between them. The CDR3 DNA reads TGTGCCAGCAGCGTAGTTCCAGCGGCGACCTACGAGCAGTACTTC. Translation: CASSVVPAATYEQYF.

The genes are TRBV4-2 and TRBJ1-1; 8 bases match TRBD1. This CDR3 contains 14 residues. Germline lookup yields CDR1 LGHNA and CDR2 YNFKEQ. V shed 4 bases and J 3 bases; nucleotides not matched to a gene: 4. CDR3: CASSRPDRDTEAFF. The CDR3 DNA reads as TGTGCCAGCAGCCGACCGGACAGGGACACTGAAGCTTTCTTT.

This clone was detected only a few times. This chain uses TRBV3-1 (or the pseudogene TRBV3-2) with TRBJ1-2; 11 bases align to TRBD1. CDR1 is LGHDT and CDR2 is YNNKEL in the germline V gene (reference sequence). Trimming at V came to 0 bases and at J to 7 bases, leaving 7 bases not matched to a gene. CDR3 length: 16 residues. The CDR3 sequence is CASSQDTGTGGFGYTF. CDR3 DNA sequence: TGTGCCAGCAGCCAAGATACAGGGACAGGGGGATTTGGCTACACCTTC.

The gene calls are TRBV6-2 or TRBV6-3 and TRBJ2-5, with 7 bases identical to TRBD1. The germline CDR1 and CDR2 sequences are MNHEY and SVGEGT. J gave up 1 base and V 8 bases, and 7 bases lay outside the gene matches. The CDR3 totals 14 residues. The chain's CDR3 is CASRLRDSQETQYF. DNA of the CDR3: TGTGCCAGCCGCCTCCGGGACAGCCAAGAGACCCAGTACTTC.

The chain recombines TRBV6-4 with TRBJ1-1; no firm D call. The germline gives CDR1 MRHNA, CDR2 SNTAGT. The V and J ends lost 7 bases and 2 bases respectively, with 17 bases between them. The CDR3 is made up of 15 amino acids. CDR3 in DNA: TGTGCCAGCACCCTGGCGCCGGGAGGAAACACTGAAGCTTTCTTT. This codes for CASTLAPGGNTEAFF.

The chain has TRBV7-3 and TRBJ1-5; D ambiguous. The CDR3 spans 13 residues. Trimming stripped 5 bases from V and 10 bases from J, with 15 bases between. Germline CDR1 SGHTA, CDR2 FQGTGA. The CDR3 here is CASSLTSTQPQHF. The CDR3, as DNA: TGTGCCAGCAGCCTCACATCCACCCAACCCCAGCATTTT.

The genes are TRBV10-1 and TRBJ2-1, with 8 bases fitting TRBD2. The germline V gene encodes CDR1 WNHNN and CDR2 SYGVQD (reference sequence). There are 11 residues in the CDR3. The CDR3 coding sequence is TGCGGGGGACTAGTTAAGGATGAGCAGTTCTTC. This translates into CGGLVKDEQFF.

This clone occurred once. The genes are TRBV3-1 (or the pseudogene TRBV3-2) and TRBJ1-1, with D possibly matching TRBD1 (6 bases). V lost 3 bases and J 7 bases, leaving 15 bases between the germline ends. This CDR3 region has 14 residues. The germline CDR1 and CDR2 sequences are LGHDT and YNNKEL (reference sequence). The CDR3 DNA reads as TGTGCCAGCAGCCATTTACAGGGAACCGGTGAAGCTTTCTTT. This gives the protein CASSHLQGTGEAFF.

This clone was counted only a few times. The chain carries TRBV6-5 and TRBJ2-1; D is undetermined. The CDR3 is 15 residues long. Germline lookup yields CDR1 MNHEY and CDR2 SVGAGI. Trimming took 7 bases from V and 5 from J, leaving 18 bases between them. CDR3 nucleotide sequence: TGTGCCAGCATTTCCCTGGGCGCTTGGCACAATGAGCAGTTCTTC. Protein sequence: CASISLGAWHNEQFF.

The rearrangement uses TRBV3-1 (or the pseudogene TRBV3-2) and TRBJ2-3; 11 nucleotides align to TRBD2. With V trimmed by 4 bases and J by 3 bases, 3 bases remained unmatched. This CDR3 spans 15 amino acids. Germline V gene data show CDR1 as LGHDT and CDR2 as YNNKEL (reference sequence). The CDR3 protein is CASSRSSGGTDTQYF. In DNA, the CDR3 is TGTGCCAGCAGCCGTTCTAGCGGGGGGACAGATACGCAGTATTTT.

CDR3 nucleotides: TGTGCCAGCAGCGGATTAGCGGGGGGGAAGGCAGATACGCAGTATTTT. Translation: CASSGLAGGKADTQYF. The chain links TRBV9 to TRBJ2-3, with 11 bases lining up with TRBD2. The V and J ends lost 3 bases and 4 bases, in that order; junction bases with no gene match: 7. The CDR3 is 16 amino acids. CDR1 SGDLS and CDR2 YYNGEE come from the germline V gene. The variable domain in full, completed from reference TRBV9 and TRBJ2-3, reads DSGVTQTPKHLITATGQRVTLRCSPRSGDLSVYWYQQSLDQGLQFLIQYYNGEERAKGNILERFSAQQFPDLHSELNLSSLELGDSALYFCASSGLAGGKADTQYFGPGTRLTVL.

V and J are TRBV2 and TRBJ1-2; maybe TRBD1 (6 bases). The ends were cut back, 7 bases at V and 4 bases at J, with 10 bases in the middle. Germline-derived CDR1 and CDR2 are SNHLY and FYNNEI. The CDR3 loop spans 12 amino acids. The CDR3 region is CASTGTLYGYTF. The CDR3, as DNA: TGTGCCAGCACTGGGACACTCTATGGCTACACCTTC.

The chain has TRBV3-1 (or the pseudogene TRBV3-2) and TRBJ1-1; D unresolved. This CDR3 contains 12 residues. V lost 6 bases, J lost 1 base, and 6 bases lay in between. Germline assignment: CDR1 LGHDT and CDR2 YNNKEL (reference sequence). CDR3 sequence reads: CASRAENTEAFF. CDR3 DNA: TGTGCCAGCAGAGCCGAGAACACTGAAGCTTTCTTT.

There are a few counts of this clone. The V gene is TRBV7-2, the J gene TRBJ2-1, with D maybe TRBD1 (6 bases). This CDR3 is built from 13 residues. Trimming shortened V by 0 bases and J by 10 bases, and 10 bases separated the two germline ends. Germline CDR1 is SGHTA and CDR2 is FQGNSA. The CDR3 sequence: CASSLAGAREQFF. For the CDR3, the DNA is TGTGCCAGCAGCTTAGCGGGGGCCCGCGAGCAGTTCTTC.

The V and J genes are TRBV5-1 and TRBJ1-1; a weak D match, TRBD1 (6 bases). This CDR3 region has 16 residues. Germline V lookup: CDR1 SGHRS, CDR2 YFSETQ. V gave up 2 bases and J gave up 1 base, with 15 bases separating them. The CDR3 region has the DNA TGCGCCAGCAGCTTAGCCCGACAGGAATCGAACACTGAAGCTTTCTTT. Translated: CASSLARQESNTEAFF.

This chain uses TRBV7-2 with TRBJ1-2; TRBD1 matches 7 bases. The CDR3 loop spans 14 amino acids. Germline loops: CDR1 SGHTA, CDR2 FQGNSA. V trimming: 5 bases; J trimming: 5 bases; junction bases outside the gene matches: 8. CDR3 sequence (DNA): TGTGCCAGCAGCGCACGACAGGGCTGGTATGGCTACACCTTC. The encoded protein is CASSARQGWYGYTF.

The J gene is TRBJ2-2, the V gene TRBV7-3, with D possibly being TRBD1 (5 bases). V lost 6 bases and J lost 5, with 10 bases in between. CDR3 length equals 13 residues. Germline-derived CDR1 and CDR2 are SGHTA and FQGTGA. This CDR3 is CASRGSGTGELFF. In DNA form, the CDR3 reads TGTGCCAGCAGGGGATCAGGGACCGGGGAGCTGTTTTTT.

The chain employs TRBV5-4 and TRBJ2-5, with 9 nucleotides matching TRBD1. There are 16 residues in the CDR3. The germline V gene has CDR1 SGHNT and CDR2 YYREEE (reference sequence). Trimming took 4 bases from V and 5 from J; bases not matched to a gene: 12. The CDR3 spells CASSQGTGRLGETQYF. The CDR3 bases are TGTGCCAGCAGCCAGGGGACAGGGAGGTTAGGCGAGACCCAGTACTTC. The full variable domain, its missing parts supplied by reference TRBV5-4 and TRBJ2-5, is ETGVTQSPTHLIKTRGQQVTLRCSSQSGHNTVSWYQQALGQGPQFIFQYYREEENGRGNFPPRFSGLQFPNYSSELNVNALELDDSALYLCASSQGTGRLGETQYFGPGTRLLVL.

This clone was counted a single time. V is TRBV21-1 and J is TRBJ1-6; the table names TRBD1, a call not compared with the DNA. TRBV21-1 is assigned pseudogene status. The length of the CDR3 is 16 residues. The CDR3 bases are TGTGCCAGCAGCCTTTGGGGGGACAGCTATAATTCACCCCTCCACTTT. Translated: CASSLWGDSYNSPLHF.

The chain is built from TRBV4-1 and TRBJ2-3, with a tentative D call TRBD2 (5 bases). CDR3 length: 16 amino acids. Germline CDR1 is MGHRA and CDR2 is YSYEKL. Deletions cut 5 bases from V and 1 base from J, with 16 bases between. The DNA of the CDR3 is TGCGCCAGCAGCGCCCGAGCGGCTAGCCGCACAGATACGCAGTATTTT. Its protein product is CASSARAASRTDTQYF.

This clone was detected a few times. The chain couples TRBV28 to TRBJ2-3; a possible D gene is TRBD2 (5 bases). V was cut by 9 bases and J by 6 bases, with 10 bases left in between. From germline, CDR1 is MDHEN and CDR2 SYDVKM. The CDR3 has 11 amino acids. This CDR3 is CASTPGDTQYF. The CDR3 nucleotides are TGTGCCAGTACCCCGGGGGATACGCAGTATTTT.